Below are 12 T cell receptor beta chains sequenced from a single sample in a study of blood T cell repertoires in COVID-19. Sequencing was performed with immunoSEQ multiplex PCR; in TCRdb, only in-frame clones are kept and a portion is missing. The table includes fewer than 450,000 clones, about nine tenths detected once. Specimen: peripheral blood. The receptors originated from a woman aged 50 to 65 with COVID-19, enrolled during active disease.

Written as DNA, the CDR3 is TGCGCCAGCGGAGACCGCTCCCAGTCCTACAATGAGCAGTTCTTC. Amino acid sequence: CASGDRSQSYNEQFF. The gene calls are TRBV10-2 and TRBJ2-1; D gene uncertain. Germline CDR1 WSHSY, CDR2 SAAADI. Trimming took 8 bases from V and 1 from J, leaving 15 bases between them. The CDR3 loop spans 15 amino acids.

The chain joins TRBV6-6 to TRBJ1-2; TRBD1 matches at 10 bases. Germline values: CDR1 MNHNY, CDR2 SVGAGI (reference sequence). Trimming took 2 bases from V and 6 from J; bases not matched to a gene: 6. The CDR3 consists of 15 residues. The CDR3 spells CASSYGQGDGHGYTF. The DNA for the CDR3 is TGTGCCAGCAGTTACGGACAGGGGGATGGCCATGGCTACACCTTC.

This chain links TRBV21-1 with TRBJ1-1; the table's D call, TRBD1, has no DNA check behind it. TRBV21-1 is given as a pseudogene. The CDR3 has 15 residues. The CDR3 DNA is TGTGCCAGCAGTCGCGGAGGGGGCTTAAGGGCTGAAGCTTTCTTT. This encodes CASSRGGGLRAEAFF.

V is TRBV7-3 and J is TRBJ2-3; a possible D gene is TRBD1 (6 bases). The CDR3 runs 16 residues. The V gene's germline CDR1 is SGHTA and CDR2 FQGTGA. V lost 4 bases to trimming and J lost 5 bases, with 19 bases between them. In DNA form, the CDR3 reads TGTGCCAGCAGCTCACATTCCTCGAGCAGGGGAGATACGCAGTATTTT. Its protein product is CASSSHSSSRGDTQYF.

The chain couples TRBV7-2 to TRBJ2-7; 9 bases are a match to TRBD2. The junction had 14 bases not matched to a gene; V was cut back by 4 bases and J by 7 bases. CDR3 size: 16 residues. From germline, CDR1 is SGHTA and CDR2 FQGNSA. The CDR3 region is CASSWVAGGNFIEQYF. Written as DNA, the CDR3 is TGTGCCAGCAGCTGGGTGGCGGGGGGGAACTTTATAGAGCAGTACTTC.

This clone was picked up one time. This rearrangement joins TRBV7-9 to TRBJ1-1; D is undetermined. The CDR3 loop spans 12 amino acids. V gave up 7 bases and J gave up 11 bases, with 17 bases separating them. Germline V gene lookup returns CDR1 SEHNR and CDR2 FQNEAQ (reference sequence). CDR3 DNA: TGTGCCAGCAACATAATCGTGGGCAGTGCTTTCTTT. Translating it yields CASNIIVGSAFF.

The gene calls are TRBV12-5 and TRBJ2-7; no firm D call. Trimming cost V 4 bases and J 0 bases, with 7 bases left between them. CDR1 is LGHNT, CDR2 FRNRAP, per germline. The CDR3 is 13 amino acids. CDR3 DNA sequence: TGTGCTAGTGGTTCACTCCTCTCCTACGAGCAGTACTTC. It codes for CASGSLLSYEQYF.

The chain employs TRBV4-1 and TRBJ1-1, with 8 bases that match TRBD1. There are 17 residues in the CDR3. Germline V gene data show CDR1 as MGHRA and CDR2 as YSYEKL. Trimming took 4 bases from V and 2 from J; bases not matched to a gene: 12. CDR3 region: CASSPGGTGSLNTEAFF. CDR3 DNA sequence: TGCGCCAGCAGCCCAGGAGGGACAGGTTCACTTAACACTGAAGCTTTCTTT.

CDR3 amino acids: CASSYDRASGNTIYF. The CDR3, as DNA: TGTGCCAGCAGTTACGACAGAGCCTCTGGAAACACCATATATTTT. The rearrangement joins TRBV6-5 to TRBJ1-3; perhaps TRBD1 as D (5 bases). CDR3 length equals 15 residues. Germline V gene sequence: CDR1 MNHEY, CDR2 SVGAGI. Deletions cut 2 bases from V and 0 bases from J, with 8 bases between.

In its sample, this clone was seen once. The V call is TRBV7-9, the J call TRBJ2-5; D remains unclear. V was pared by 5 bases and J by 7 bases, with 14 bases between. Germline V gene data show CDR1 as SEHNR and CDR2 as FQNEAQ (reference sequence). The CDR3 is 13 amino acids. CDR3 coding DNA: TGTGCCAGCAGCCGCCGAGACATCGGGACCCAGTACTTC. It codes for CASSRRDIGTQYF.

This chain links TRBV7-9 with TRBJ2-7, with D maybe TRBD1 (5 bases). CDR1 and CDR2 from the germline V gene are SEHNR and FQNEAQ (reference sequence). The CDR3 totals 12 residues. Trimming removed 5 bases from V and 3 bases from J, with 8 bases in between. The CDR3 protein is CASSKTDYEQYF. As DNA, the CDR3 is TGTGCCAGCAGCAAGACAGACTACGAGCAGTACTTC.

The rearrangement links TRBV7-2 to TRBJ2-1; D may be TRBD1 (5 bases). The V gene lost 4 bases and the J gene lost 2 bases, with 24 bases spanning the gap. Germline CDR1 is SGHTA and CDR2 is FQGNSA. The CDR3 length is 19 residues. Here the CDR3 reads CASSWDILWLGVTYNEQFF. CDR3 DNA sequence: TGTGCCAGCAGCTGGGATATACTCTGGTTAGGGGTTACCTACAATGAGCAGTTCTTC.